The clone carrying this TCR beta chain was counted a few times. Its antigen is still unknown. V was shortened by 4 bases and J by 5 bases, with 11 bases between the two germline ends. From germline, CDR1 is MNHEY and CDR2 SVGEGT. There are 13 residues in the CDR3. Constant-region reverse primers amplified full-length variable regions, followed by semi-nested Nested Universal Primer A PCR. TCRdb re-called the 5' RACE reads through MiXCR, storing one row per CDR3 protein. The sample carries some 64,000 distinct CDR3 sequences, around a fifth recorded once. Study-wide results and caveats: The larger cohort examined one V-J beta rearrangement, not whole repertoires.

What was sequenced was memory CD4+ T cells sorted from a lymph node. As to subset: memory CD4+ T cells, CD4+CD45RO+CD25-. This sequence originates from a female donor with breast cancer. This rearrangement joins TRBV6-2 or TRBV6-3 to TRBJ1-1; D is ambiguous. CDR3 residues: CASSSTSETEAFF. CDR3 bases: TGTGCCAGCAGTTCGACCTCGGAAACTGAAGCTTTCTTT.